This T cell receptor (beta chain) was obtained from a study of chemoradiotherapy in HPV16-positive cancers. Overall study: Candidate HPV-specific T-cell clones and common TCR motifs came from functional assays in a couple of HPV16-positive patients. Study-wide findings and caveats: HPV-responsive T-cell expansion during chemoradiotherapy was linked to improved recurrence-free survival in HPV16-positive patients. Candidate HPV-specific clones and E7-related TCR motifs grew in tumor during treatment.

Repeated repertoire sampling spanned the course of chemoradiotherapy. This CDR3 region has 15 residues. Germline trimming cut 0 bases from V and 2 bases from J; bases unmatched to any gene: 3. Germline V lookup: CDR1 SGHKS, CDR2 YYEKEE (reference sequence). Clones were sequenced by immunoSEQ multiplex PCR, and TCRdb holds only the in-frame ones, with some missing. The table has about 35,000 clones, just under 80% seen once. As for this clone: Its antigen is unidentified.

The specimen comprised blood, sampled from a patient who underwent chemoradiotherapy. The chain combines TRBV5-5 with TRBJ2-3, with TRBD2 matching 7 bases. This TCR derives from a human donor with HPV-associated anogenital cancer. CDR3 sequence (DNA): TGTGCCAGCAGCTTGGCGGGGGACTACACAGATACGCAGTATTTT. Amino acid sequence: CASSLAGDYTDTQYF.